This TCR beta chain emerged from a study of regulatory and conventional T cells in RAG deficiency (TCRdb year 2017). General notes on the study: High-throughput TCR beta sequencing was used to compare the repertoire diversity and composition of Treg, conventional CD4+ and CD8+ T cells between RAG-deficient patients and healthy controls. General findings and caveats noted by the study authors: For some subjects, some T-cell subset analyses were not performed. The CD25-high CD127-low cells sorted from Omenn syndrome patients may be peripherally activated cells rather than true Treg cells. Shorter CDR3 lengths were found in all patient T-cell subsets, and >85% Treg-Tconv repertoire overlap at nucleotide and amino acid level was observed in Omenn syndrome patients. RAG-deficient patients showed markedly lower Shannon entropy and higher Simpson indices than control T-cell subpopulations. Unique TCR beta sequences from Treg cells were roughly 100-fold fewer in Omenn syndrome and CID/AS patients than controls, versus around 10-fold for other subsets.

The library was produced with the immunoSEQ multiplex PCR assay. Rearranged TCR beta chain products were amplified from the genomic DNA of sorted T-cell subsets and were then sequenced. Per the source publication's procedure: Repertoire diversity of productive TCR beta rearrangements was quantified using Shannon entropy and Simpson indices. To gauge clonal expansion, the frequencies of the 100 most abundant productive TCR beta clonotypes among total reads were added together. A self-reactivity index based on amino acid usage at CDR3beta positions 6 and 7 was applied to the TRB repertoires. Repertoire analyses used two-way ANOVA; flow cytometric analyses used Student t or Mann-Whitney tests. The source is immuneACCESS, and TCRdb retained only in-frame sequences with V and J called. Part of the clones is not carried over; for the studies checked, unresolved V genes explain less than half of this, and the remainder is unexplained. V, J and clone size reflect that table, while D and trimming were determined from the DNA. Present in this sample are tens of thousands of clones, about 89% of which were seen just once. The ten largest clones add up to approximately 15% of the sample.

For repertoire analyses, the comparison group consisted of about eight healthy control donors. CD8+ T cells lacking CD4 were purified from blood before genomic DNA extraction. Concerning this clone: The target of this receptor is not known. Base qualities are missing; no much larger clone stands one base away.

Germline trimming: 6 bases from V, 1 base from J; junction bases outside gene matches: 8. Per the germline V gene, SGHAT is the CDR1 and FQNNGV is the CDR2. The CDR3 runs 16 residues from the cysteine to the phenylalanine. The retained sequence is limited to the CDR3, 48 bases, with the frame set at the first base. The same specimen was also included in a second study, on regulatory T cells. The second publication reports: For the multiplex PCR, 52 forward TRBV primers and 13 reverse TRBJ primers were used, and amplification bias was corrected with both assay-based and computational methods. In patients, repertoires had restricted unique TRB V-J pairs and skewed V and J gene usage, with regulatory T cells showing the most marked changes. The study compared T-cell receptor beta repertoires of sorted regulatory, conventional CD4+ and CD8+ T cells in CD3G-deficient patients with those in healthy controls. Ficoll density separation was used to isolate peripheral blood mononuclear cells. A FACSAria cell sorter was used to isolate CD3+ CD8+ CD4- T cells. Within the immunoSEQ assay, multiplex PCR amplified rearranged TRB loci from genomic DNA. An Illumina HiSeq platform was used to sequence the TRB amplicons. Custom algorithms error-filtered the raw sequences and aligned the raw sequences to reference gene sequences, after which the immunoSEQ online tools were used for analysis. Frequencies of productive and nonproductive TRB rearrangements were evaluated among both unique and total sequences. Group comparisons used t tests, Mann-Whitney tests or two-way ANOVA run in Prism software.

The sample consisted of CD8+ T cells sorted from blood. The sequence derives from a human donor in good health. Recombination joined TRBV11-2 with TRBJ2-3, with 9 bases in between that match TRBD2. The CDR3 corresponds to CASRPARTSGTDTQYF. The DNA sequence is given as TGTGCCAGCAGGCCAGCAAGGACTAGCGGCACAGATACGCAGTATTTT.